This T cell receptor beta chain was identified in a study of identical twins. As regards this clonotype: What it binds is unknown.

Study-wide points: Models underestimated how often monozygotic twins shared out-of-frame TCR alpha. Cross-sectional statistical analysis, not tracking of the same donors, underpinned the conclusions.

TCRdb re-called the 5' RACE reads with MiXCR, one entry per CDR3 protein. The data show about 900,000 distinct CDR3 sequences, with more than 9% seen just once and about 1.6% held by the top ten. J lost 0 bases, V lost 6 bases, and 3 bases had no gene match. The CDR3 runs 14 residues. These data are also associated with another study on yellow fever vaccine responses in identical twins.

Sequencing was performed on PBMCs. The J gene is TRBJ2-3, the V gene TRBV12-3 or TRBV12-4; 7 positions match TRBD2. This TCR derives from a young woman in good health. The CDR3 region is CASRNSGSTDTQYF. The CDR3 DNA reads TGTGCCAGCAGAAATAGCGGGAGCACAGATACGCAGTATTTT.